This T cell receptor (beta chain) originates from a study of T-cell memory formation after mild COVID-19. Study at large: In these data, TCR clusters were largely donor specific.

As concerns this clonotype: No antigen is known for it.

Study findings and constraints: Within pre-infection memory, some responding clones were found, suggesting cross-reactive memory joined.

Amplification by 5'RACE using constant-segment primers produced TCR alpha and TCR beta cDNA libraries that carried sample barcodes and UMIs. MiXCR was run by TCRdb on the 5' RACE reads, yielding one entry per CDR3 protein. The repertoire consists of over 95,000 distinct CDR3 sequences, with 20% to 25% occurring once and the leading ten covering around 40%. The origin of this receptor is a man younger than 35 who had mild COVID-19 (a few samples of this study predate the infection). Cell type and time point are not known. Sequencing was carried out using PBMCs or a T cell subset sorted from them (not recorded which).

DNA for the CDR3: TGCGCCAGCAGCTTTAGCGGGGGGCTCTCCTACGAGCAGTACTTC. This encodes CASSFSGGLSYEQYF. The V gene is TRBV5-1, the J gene TRBJ2-7, with TRBD2 matching over 10 bases. The junction had 2 bases not matched to a gene; V was cut back by 2 bases and J by 0 bases. CDR3 size: 15 residues. CDR1 SGHRS and CDR2 YFSETQ come from the germline V gene.